The clone carrying this T cell receptor beta chain was picked up one time. Through a sample-barcoded 5' primer and a J-beta primer mix, a second PCR was run for roughly 7 to 11 cycles. Each CDR3 protein gets one entry after TCRdb re-called the 5' RACE reads with MiXCR. The sample shows 630,000 or so distinct CDR3 sequences, approximately 30% of them seen only once. The entry originates in a study of blood T cells in healthy people across ages. The CDR3 is 12 residues long. Germline assignment: CDR1 DFQATT and CDR2 SNEGSKA (reference sequence). The clonotype originates from an elderly woman in good health. The J gene is TRBJ2-5, the V gene TRBV20-1; D is possibly TRBD1 (7 bases). Sequencing was performed on blood. For the CDR3, the DNA is TGCAGGGCCGCAGGGGGGCTGGAGACCCAGTACTTC. Translating gives CRAAGGLETQYF.